The present entry profiles one T cell receptor (beta chain) with its context. Data came from immunoSEQ multiplex PCR; TCRdb stores just in-frame clones and leaves some out. The sample has over 75,000 clones; 80% are singletons. These data come from a study of blood T cell repertoires in COVID-19. V dropped 4 bases and J dropped 9 bases, with 15 bases sitting between them. From germline, CDR1 is GTSNPN and CDR2 SVGIG (reference sequence). This CDR3 has 12 residues. The sequenced sample was peripheral blood. The rearrangement uses TRBV30 and TRBJ1-1, with D tentatively TRBD1 (6 bases). The source of this sequence is a human donor in a cohort sampled during active COVID-19. CDR3 region: CAWIATGKKAFF. CDR3 DNA: TGTGCCTGGATTGCCACAGGGAAAAAAGCTTTCTTT.